What follows are 28 T cell receptor beta chains derived from one specimen sequenced in a study of cytomegalovirus exposure and HLA in healthy donors. Amplification used 60 Vbeta primers and 13 Jbeta primers. The data were produced by immunoSEQ multiplex PCR, yet TCRdb's version contains in-frame clones alone and is incomplete. The sample lists roughly 63,000 clones, about three quarters seen once, with about 23% in the top ten. The specimen was PBMCs. These receptors all come from a man over 45 in good health and CMV-seropositive.

The CDR3 reads CACPRGGLANTGELFF. The CDR3, as DNA: TGTGCCTGCCCCAGAGGGGGACTAGCGAACACCGGGGAGCTGTTTTTT. The chain uses TRBV30 and TRBJ2-2, with 8 bases identical to TRBD2. With 6 bases clipped from V and 0 bases from J, the junction kept 9 bases outside the gene matches. CDR3 length: 16 amino acids. The V gene's germline CDR1 is GTSNPN and CDR2 SVGIG (reference sequence).

This clone was seen once. The chain has TRBV9 and TRBJ2-7, with 9 bases aligning to TRBD2. After removal of 0 bases from V and 6 bases from J, the junction contained 7 bases not matched to a gene. Germline CDR1 is SGDLS and CDR2 is YYNGEE. This CDR3 is built from 15 residues. CDR3 region: CASSVGNSGGSEQYF. The DNA of the CDR3 is TGTGCCAGCAGCGTAGGAAATAGCGGGGGAAGCGAGCAGTACTTC.

The count of this clone is one. The chain links TRBV7-2 to TRBJ1-1; 10 positions match TRBD1. This CDR3 spans 15 amino acids. The V gene's germline CDR1 is SGHTA and CDR2 FQGNSA. After removal of 8 bases from V and 4 bases from J, the junction contained 10 bases not matched to a gene. The CDR3 reads CASGSRTGGGTEAFF. CDR3 bases: TGTGCCAGCGGGTCCAGGACAGGGGGTGGCACTGAAGCTTTCTTT.

The rearrangement joins TRBV6-6 to TRBJ1-1; possibly TRBD1 for D (6 bases). V dropped 7 bases and J dropped 0 bases, with 9 bases sitting between them. Germline-derived CDR1 and CDR2 are MNHNY and SVGAGI (reference sequence). CDR3 size: 13 residues. The CDR3 DNA is TGTGCCAGCAAAACAGGGCTGAACACTGAAGCTTTCTTT. It encodes CASKTGLNTEAFF.

Only a few counts were recorded for this clone. This chain links TRBV27 with TRBJ2-1; 9 nucleotides agree with TRBD1. J gave up 5 bases and V 2 bases, and 7 bases lay outside the gene matches. Germline values: CDR1 MNHEY, CDR2 SMNVEV (reference sequence). This CDR3 comprises 16 residues. CDR3 sequence (DNA): TGTGCCAGCAGTTTAGGGGGGACAGGGCCGAACAATGAGCAGTTCTTC. Translated, it gives CASSLGGTGPNNEQFF.

This clone has a single count. CDR3 loop: CASSFQLRGSEQYF. In DNA form, the CDR3 reads TGTGCCAGCAGTTTCCAACTACGAGGGAGCGAGCAGTACTTC. V and J are TRBV27 and TRBJ2-7, with a possible D match to TRBD2 (5 bases). Trimming pared 3 bases from V and 6 bases from J, leaving 15 bases between. This CDR3 contains 14 residues. Germline V gives CDR1 MNHEY, CDR2 SMNVEV (reference sequence).

This clone was seen a single time. This chain connects TRBV5-4 to TRBJ2-2; possibly TRBD1 for D (5 bases). Germline assignment: CDR1 SGHNT and CDR2 YYREEE (reference sequence). The ends were cut back, 5 bases at V and 5 bases at J, with 10 bases in the middle. The CDR3 has 13 residues. CDR3 in DNA: TGTGCCAGCAGACAGGTGACTACCGGGGAGCTGTTTTTT. Its translation is CASRQVTTGELFF.

V and J are TRBV6-5 and TRBJ2-7, with D possibly being TRBD2 (5 bases). V was shortened by 3 bases and J by 0 bases, with 9 bases between the two germline ends. Germline V lookup: CDR1 MNHEY, CDR2 SVGAGI. The CDR3 length is 14 residues. The CDR3 sequence: CASSYSTTSYEQYF. CDR3 nucleotides: TGTGCCAGCAGTTATTCGACTACCTCCTACGAGCAGTACTTC.

V gene TRBV5-1 combines with J gene TRBJ2-3, with 7 positions matching TRBD1. The CDR3 spans 13 residues. Looked up from germline, CDR1 is SGHRS and CDR2 is YFSETQ. J lost 2 bases, V lost 5 bases, and 2 bases had no gene match. The CDR3 here is CASSGTATDTQYF. Here the CDR3 DNA reads TGCGCCAGCAGTGGGACAGCCACAGATACGCAGTATTTT.

The V gene is TRBV6-1, the J gene TRBJ2-7, with a tentative D call TRBD2 (6 bases). Deletions cut 7 bases from V and 2 bases from J, with 15 bases between. The CDR3 spans 14 residues. CDR1 is MNHNS and CDR2 is SASEGT in the germline V gene. CDR3: CASNPLRGAYEQYF. In DNA form, the CDR3 reads TGTGCCAGCAACCCCCTTCGCGGGGCCTACGAGCAGTACTTC.

The chain links TRBV5-6 to TRBJ1-4, with TRBD1 matching 8 bases. V trimming: 4 bases; J trimming: 1 base; junction bases outside the gene matches: 9. This CDR3 has 17 amino acids. Germline lookup yields CDR1 SGHDT and CDR2 YYEEEE. CDR3 sequence reads: CASSAEQGVGTNEKLFF. CDR3 nucleotide sequence: TGTGCCAGCAGCGCGGAACAGGGGGTTGGAACTAATGAAAAACTGTTTTTT.

The CDR3 nucleotides read TGCGCCAGCAGCTCGAATCCGGGAACCCAAGAGACCCAGTACTTC. Protein sequence: CASSSNPGTQETQYF. The chain couples TRBV5-1 to TRBJ2-5; TRBD2 might be the D (5 bases). Germline values: CDR1 SGHRS, CDR2 YFSETQ. The CDR3 contains 15 residues. V lost 3 bases and J lost 1, with 13 bases in between.

The gene calls are TRBV4-1 and TRBJ1-4, with TRBD1 as a possible D gene (6 bases). The CDR3 is made up of 17 amino acids. With 1 base removed from V and 0 bases from J, the gap between germline ends came to 12 bases. Germline CDR1 and CDR2: MGHRA and YSYEKL. In DNA form, the CDR3 reads TGCGCCAGCAGCCAAGTGGGGGCCGTTGCAACTAATGAAAAACTGTTTTTT. Translation: CASSQVGAVATNEKLFF.

This clone was detected a few times. The chain uses TRBV7-8 and TRBJ1-3; 7 nucleotides line up with TRBD1. V trimming: 8 bases; J trimming: 1 base; junction bases outside the gene matches: 5. Per germline, CDR1 SGHVS and CDR2 FQNEAQ. This CDR3 has 14 amino acids. The CDR3, as DNA: TGTGCCAGCGCATTCAGGGGGTCTGGAAACACCATATATTTT. This translates into CASAFRGSGNTIYF.

This clone was detected a few times. This rearrangement joins TRBV12-5 to TRBJ2-3, with 11 positions matching TRBD1. The V segment lost 6 bases and the J segment 4 bases; nucleotides outside the gene matches: 6. Germline assignment: CDR1 LGHNT and CDR2 FRNRAP. The CDR3 spans 15 residues. CDR3 sequence (DNA): TGTGCTAGTGGACCGGGACAGGGGGTTGCAGATACGCAGTATTTT. Translation: CASGPGQGVADTQYF.

This clone was observed a handful of times. The chain carries TRBV4-1 and TRBJ1-6; D may be TRBD1 (5 bases). V was clipped by 0 bases and J by 8 bases, with 17 bases between them. CDR3 length: 17 residues. From germline, CDR1 is MGHRA and CDR2 YSYEKL. CDR3 nucleotide sequence: TGCGCCAGCAGCCAAGAAGGCTGGACACTTGGCGATTCACCCCTCCACTTT. This gives the protein CASSQEGWTLGDSPLHF.

The J gene is TRBJ2-6, the V gene TRBV5-1, with D uncertain. The V gene lost 4 bases and the J gene lost 0 bases, with 8 bases spanning the gap. This CDR3 contains 15 residues. CDR1 is SGHRS, CDR2 YFSETQ, per germline. CDR3 amino acids: CASSLTVSGANVLTF. For the CDR3, the DNA is TGCGCCAGCAGCCTGACTGTCTCTGGGGCCAACGTCCTGACTTTC.

The chain links TRBV7-9 to TRBJ1-2; D gene unclear. V was trimmed by 2 bases and J by 0 bases, leaving 10 bases between them. Germline-derived CDR1 and CDR2 are SEHNR and FQNEAQ (reference sequence). The CDR3 runs to 15 residues. The CDR3 region has the DNA TGTGCCAGCAGCTTAATCCAGACTTCTAACTATGGCTACACCTTC. Encoded protein: CASSLIQTSNYGYTF.

The chain has TRBV29-1 and TRBJ2-1; 7 nucleotides agree with TRBD1. Germline-derived CDR1 and CDR2 are SQVTM and ANQGSEA. After removal of 7 bases from V and 5 bases from J, the junction contained 14 bases not matched to a gene. The CDR3 length is 15 residues. The CDR3 sequence is CSGRKQGLGNNEQFF. The CDR3 DNA reads TGCAGCGGCCGTAAACAGGGGTTGGGGAACAATGAGCAGTTCTTC.

This chain joins TRBV6-1 and TRBJ2-7; maybe TRBD1 (6 bases). CDR1 MNHNS and CDR2 SASEGT come from the germline V gene. Trimming stripped 4 bases from V and 1 base from J, with 11 bases between. The CDR3 loop spans 14 amino acids. The CDR3 DNA sequence: TGTGCCAGCAGTGCCTCAACAGGGTCCTACGAGCAGTACTTC. Translating gives CASSASTGSYEQYF.

This clone turned up a few times. This chain joins TRBV4-3 and TRBJ2-1, with unresolved D. This CDR3 has 15 residues. Trimming shortened V by 1 base and J by 4 bases, and 11 bases separated the two germline ends. CDR1 LGHNA and CDR2 YSLEER come from the germline V gene. CDR3 in DNA: TGCGCCAGCAGCCAAGGTTTCTCCCCTTACAATGAGCAGTTCTTC. The encoded protein is CASSQGFSPYNEQFF.

The chain employs TRBV19 and TRBJ1-1, with D possibly matching TRBD1 (5 bases). The CDR3 covers 16 residues. Germline V gene data show CDR1 as LNHDA and CDR2 as SQIVND (reference sequence). V lost 3 bases, J lost 6 bases, and 20 bases lay in between. CDR3: CASSIVGQGMGAEAFF. CDR3 coding DNA: TGTGCCAGTAGTATCGTTGGGCAGGGCATGGGTGCTGAAGCTTTCTTT. The full variable domain, with the rest looked up from reference TRBV19 and TRBJ1-1, is DGGITQSPKYLFRKEGQNVTLSCEQNLNHDAMYWYRQDPGQGLRLIYYSQIVNDFQKGDIAEGYSVSREKKESFPLTVTSAQKNPTAFYLCASSIVGQGMGAEAFFGQGTRLTVV.

The V gene is TRBV5-1, the J gene TRBJ2-1; possibly TRBD1 for D (6 bases). This CDR3 is built from 16 residues. Trimming removed 1 base at V and 0 bases at J, with 11 bases between. Germline CDR1 reads SGHRS; CDR2 reads YFSETQ. CDR3 bases: TGCGCCAGCAGCTTGATGACAGGAAGCTCCTACAATGAGCAGTTCTTC. Its translation is CASSLMTGSSYNEQFF.

This clone was detected once. The chain carries TRBV7-9 and TRBJ2-6; 7 nucleotides match TRBD1. This CDR3 region has 17 residues. J lost 4 bases, V lost 3 bases, and 9 bases had no gene match. The germline V gene has CDR1 SEHNR and CDR2 FQNEAQ (reference sequence). The CDR3 coding sequence is TGTGCCAGCAGCTTTGGGTTGGGACAGTCCGGGGCCAACGTCCTGACTTTC. Protein: CASSFGLGQSGANVLTF.

This clone was seen ten or more times. The V and J genes are TRBV19 and TRBJ2-7; D is undetermined. The germline V gene has CDR1 LNHDA and CDR2 SQIVND (reference sequence). The CDR3 totals 13 residues. The germline V and J ends were trimmed by 5 bases and 3 bases, with 11 bases remaining between them. This chain's CDR3 is CASSAAFYYEQYF. CDR3 sequence (DNA): TGTGCCAGTAGTGCGGCATTCTACTACGAGCAGTACTTC.

This chain uses TRBV10-3 with TRBJ2-5; TRBD2 aligns across 8 bases. The last part of the DNA fits TRBJ2-7 better; the J call may be wrong. This CDR3 is 14 amino acids long. CDR1 is ENHRY, CDR2 SYGVKD, per germline. The CDR3 region is CAISEVSGSYEQYF. CDR3 nucleotide sequence: TGTGCCATCAGTGAAGTAAGCGGGAGCTACGAGCAGTACTTC.

CDR3 DNA: TGTGTCCTGCGGCAGGGGGAAGAGACCCAGTACTTC. Translating gives CVLRQGEETQYF. The chain couples TRBV30 to TRBJ2-5; 7 bases are a match to TRBD1. The CDR3 sequence is 12 residues long. CDR1 and CDR2 from the germline V gene are GTSNPN and SVGIG (reference sequence).

This clone was counted a single time. The chain uses TRBV7-2 and TRBJ2-5; 7 nucleotides match TRBD1. The CDR3 sequence is 16 residues long. Germline V lookup: CDR1 SGHTA, CDR2 FQGNSA. The V gene end was trimmed by 5 bases and the J gene end by 1 base; junction bases not matched to a gene: 10. Here the CDR3 DNA reads TGTGCCAGCAGCCGAAACCACGCAGGGGGCCAAGAGACCCAGTACTTC. Residues: CASSRNHAGGQETQYF.